The source of this T cell receptor beta chain is a study of T cell clonotyping in hematopoietic cell transplantation. As for the study in general: Recipient samples before transplant were obtained post-cytoreduction. Study observations and caveats: Cells were unsorted, so CD4 and CD8 contributions were not separated. Broader posttransplant TCR repertoire diversity was predicted by graft donor and pretransplant recipient Inverse Simpson Index values. After transplant, recipient diversity fell while pathologically expanded clonotypes grew through day 180.

Data came from immunoSEQ multiplex PCR; TCRdb stores just in-frame clones and leaves some out. The sample records about 3,300 clones, roughly 95% being singletons. Concerning this clone: Antigen specificity is unknown.

Noted time point: recipient sample about 28 days before transplant, after cytoreduction. J lost 2 bases, V lost 6 bases, and 14 bases had no gene match. The CDR3 is 17 residues long. From germline, CDR1 is MDHEN and CDR2 SYDVKM. This specimen consisted of peripheral blood mononuclear cells, obtained before stem cell transplant. This sequence originates from a woman aged 50 to 60 with chronic myeloid leukemia. Some clones in this sample may be carry-over from other donors' samples. The gene calls are TRBV28 and TRBJ2-3; 7 bases fit TRBD2. DNA of the CDR3: TGTGCCAGCAGCATCCCCTCGGTCCTAGCGGACACAGATACGCAGTATTTT. Its translation is CASSIPSVLADTDTQYF.